This T cell receptor (beta chain) originates from a study of CD8 T cells in Susac syndrome. An input of about 0.5 to 1 ug of RNA was subjected to reverse transcription using random hexamers. The authors amplified TCR beta CDR3 across 54 Vbeta and 13 Jbeta using immunoSEQ multiplex PCR. One entry per CDR3 protein, called by TCRdb with MiXCR from the immunoSEQ multiplex PCR reads. The data contain more than 150,000 distinct CDR3 sequences, 90% to 97% of them singletons. Patients with Susac syndrome met the recently defined diagnostic criteria for definite or probable disease. V gave up 6 bases and J gave up 1 base, with 12 bases separating them. The CDR3 length is 14 residues. CDR1 is MNHEY, CDR2 SMNVEV, per germline (reference sequence).

This TCR was recovered from a human donor with Susac syndrome. The chain combines TRBV27 with TRBJ1-1; D is perhaps TRBD1 (6 bases). Material: CD4+ T cells from PBMCs. The DNA of the CDR3 is TGTGCCAGCAGAGGGGGAATGAGGAACACTGAAGCTTTCTTT. This codes for CASRGGMRNTEAFF.